These 6 T cell receptor beta chains were all obtained from the same sample, sequenced in a study of T cell repertoires in cytomegalovirus infection. TCRdb independently ran MiXCR on the reads; one entry per CDR3 protein. The sample carries approximately 990,000 distinct CDR3 sequences, approximately 32% recorded once. No antigen has been identified for these receptors. The sequenced sample was cultured CD8+ T cells from PBMCs, obtained from culture after CMV antigen stimulation. The receptor set was obtained from a human donor in good health (CMV status not recorded). Some clones in this sample may be carry-over from other donors' samples.

V usage is TRBV10-3 and J usage is TRBJ2-2; D gene uncertain. Germline V CDR1 and CDR2: ENHRY, SYGVKD. Trimming took 4 bases from V and 6 from J, leaving 3 bases between them. This CDR3 spans 11 amino acids. The CDR3 protein is CAISGSGELFF. CDR3 in DNA: TGTGCCATCAGTGGGTCCGGGGAGCTGTTTTTT.

The J gene is TRBJ2-1, the V gene TRBV29-1; no clear D. Germline values: CDR1 SQVTM, CDR2 ANQGSEA. V was trimmed by 2 bases and J by 6 bases, leaving 8 bases between them. The CDR3 has 12 residues. CDR3 nucleotides: TGCAGCGTTGAATGGGATTTCAATGAGCAGTTCTTC. This codes for CSVEWDFNEQFF.

This chain uses TRBV6-6 with TRBJ2-1; the D is unclear. V gave up 0 bases and J gave up 6 bases, with 6 bases separating them. This CDR3 comprises 13 residues. CDR1 is MNHNY and CDR2 is SVGAGI in the germline V gene (reference sequence). The CDR3 nucleotides read TGTGCCAGCAGTTACTCGGAATTCAATGAGCAGTTCTTC. Translation gives CASSYSEFNEQFF.

The table lists this clonotype with a few counts. CDR3 in amino acids: CASSQDVEGVRETQYF. The CDR3 DNA is TGCGCCAGCAGCCAAGATGTGGAGGGTGTGCGAGAGACCCAGTACTTC. The V gene is TRBV4-1, the J gene TRBJ2-5; tentatively, D is TRBD2 (6 bases). V was trimmed by 0 bases and J by 4 bases, leaving 15 bases between them. Germline CDR1 is MGHRA and CDR2 is YSYEKL. There are 16 residues in the CDR3.

The chain carries TRBV29-1 and TRBJ1-1; TRBD1 might be the D (6 bases). In germline, CDR1 is SQVTM, CDR2 ANQGSEA. CDR3 size: 12 residues. V lost 8 bases and J lost 1, with 11 bases in between. Written as DNA, the CDR3 is TGCAGCACCAGGGGAGAGAACACTGAAGCTTTCTTT. It encodes CSTRGENTEAFF. Combining the CDR3 with reference TRBV29-1 and TRBJ1-1 gives the whole variable domain SAVISQKPSRDICQRGTSLTIQCQVDSQVTMMFWYRQQPGQSLTLIATANQGSEATYESGFVIDKFPISRPNLTFSTLTVSNMSPEDSSIYLCSTRGENTEAFFGQGTRLTVV.

The chain links TRBV6-5 to TRBJ1-2; D possibly corresponds to TRBD1 (6 bases). Germline values: CDR1 MNHEY, CDR2 SVGAGI. The length of the CDR3 is 16 residues. V dropped 4 bases and J dropped 2 bases, with 17 bases sitting between them. The DNA of the CDR3 is TGTGCCAGCAGTTTCACAGGGTCCTCAGTCAACTATGGCTACACCTTC. Translated: CASSFTGSSVNYGYTF.